One sample yielded the 19 T cell receptor beta chains listed below, sequenced in a study of T cell repertoires in ileal Crohn's disease (dated by TCRdb to between 2018 and 2021). Receptor amplification or capture employed the immunoSEQ multiplex PCR assay. The clones in this table, taken by TCRdb from immuneACCESS, are in-frame only. Not every clone is retained; where verified, under half of the shortfall comes from an unresolved V gene, and the cause of the rest is unknown. A total of about 4,100 clones appear in this sample, just under 75% of them only once. The ten largest clones capture 6.9% of the sample. Sequencing input: ileal tissue. Receptors were obtained from an adult with Crohn's disease.

Concerning this clone itself: The sample holds other DNA sequences that translate to the same CDR3. The chain links TRBV25-1 to TRBJ1-1; possible D gene TRBD1, 5 bases. The germline V gene encodes CDR1 MGHDK and CDR2 SYGVNS. V was cut by 5 bases and J by 3 bases, with 10 bases left in between. The CDR3 runs to 13 residues. The CDR3 is CASSRGGYTEAFF. The CDR3 nucleotides read TGTGCCAGCAGTCGTGGGGGGTACACTGAAGCTTTCTTT.

The V call is TRBV2, the J call TRBJ1-2; D may be TRBD1 (6 bases). Trimming took off 6 bases at V and 7 bases at J, with 9 bases between the two ends. Germline CDR1 reads SNHLY; CDR2 reads FYNNEI. The CDR3 runs 11 residues. The CDR3 sequence is CASSRGAGYTF. The CDR3 DNA reads as TGTGCCAGCAGCAGGGGCGCTGGCTACACCTTC.

The genes are TRBV10-1 and TRBJ1-1, with D unresolved. The germline V gene encodes CDR1 WNHNN and CDR2 SYGVQD (reference sequence). V lost 2 bases to trimming and J lost 4 bases, with 8 bases between them. This CDR3 spans 13 amino acids. This chain's CDR3 is CASSEGRSTEAFF. CDR3 sequence (DNA): TGCGCCAGCAGTGAGGGGAGATCCACTGAAGCTTTCTTT.

The chain couples TRBV18 to TRBJ1-1; TRBD1 might be the D (6 bases). This CDR3 contains 13 residues. Trimming stripped 4 bases from V and 3 bases from J, with 9 bases between. Per the germline V gene, CDR1 is KGHSH and CDR2 is LQKENI. The CDR3 region is CASSLPGDTEAFF. The CDR3 DNA is TGTGCCAGCTCACTACCAGGGGACACTGAAGCTTTCTTT.

The rearrangement links TRBV7-2 to TRBJ1-4; unclear D gene. This CDR3 is 14 amino acids long. V was trimmed by 6 bases and J by 5 bases, leaving 13 bases between them. Germline V CDR1 and CDR2: SGHTA, FQGNSA. CDR3: CASSGVTGNEKLFF. The CDR3 DNA is TGTGCCAGCAGTGGCGTGACGGGGAATGAAAAACTGTTTTTT. The whole variable domain, filled in from reference TRBV7-2 and TRBJ1-4, reads GAGVSQSPSNKVTEKGKDVELRCDPISGHTALYWYRQSLGQGLEFLIYFQGNSAPDKSGLPSDRFSAERTGGSVSTLTIQRTQQEDSAVYLCASSGVTGNEKLFFGSGTQLSVL.

CDR3 bases: TGTGCCAGCAGCGTAACTAGCGGGGGGGCAGATACGCAGTATTTT. It codes for CASSVTSGGADTQYF. This rearrangement joins TRBV6-1 to TRBJ2-3; TRBD2 matches at 13 bases. Per germline, CDR1 MNHNS and CDR2 SASEGT. This CDR3 is built from 15 residues. V was clipped by 6 bases and J by 4 bases; unmatched bases: 4.

This clone was picked up one time. The chain employs TRBV6-1 and TRBJ2-7; 8 nucleotides line up with TRBD1. CDR3 length: 16 residues. Trimming cost V 4 bases and J 4 bases; bases outside gene matches: 12. Germline assignment: CDR1 MNHNS and CDR2 SASEGT. The DNA of the CDR3 is TGTGCCAGCAGTGGGGGACAGGTTTGGGCTAGGTACGAGCAGTACTTC. Residues: CASSGGQVWARYEQYF.

The gene calls are TRBV19 and TRBJ1-1; D uncertain. The V gene's germline CDR1 is LNHDA and CDR2 SQIVND (reference sequence). This CDR3 is 15 amino acids long. V lost 2 bases and J lost 0, with 10 bases in between. The CDR3: CASSITPSMNTEAFF. The CDR3 bases are TGTGCCAGTAGTATAACCCCCAGTATGAACACTGAAGCTTTCTTT.

The chain combines TRBV28 with TRBJ2-1; 11 bases are a match to TRBD2. This CDR3 spans 15 amino acids. Germline CDR1 reads MDHEN; CDR2 reads SYDVKM. V shed 6 bases and J 4 bases; nucleotides not matched to a gene: 5. The CDR3 bases are TGTGCCAGCAGCTACAGACTAGCGGGGTACAATGAGCAGTTCTTC. Encoded protein: CASSYRLAGYNEQFF.

A few counts support this clone. The chain uses TRBV5-5 and TRBJ1-6; 8 positions agree with TRBD1. The CDR3 totals 19 residues. V trimming: 2 bases; J trimming: 1 base; junction bases outside the gene matches: 11. Germline CDR1 reads SGHKS; CDR2 reads YYEKEE (reference sequence). This CDR3 is CASSLTGGAIWSYNSPLHF. The CDR3 bases are TGTGCCAGCAGCTTAACAGGGGGAGCGATATGGTCCTATAATTCACCCCTCCACTTT.

In nucleotides, the CDR3 is TGTGCCAGCAGCTTAACGTCTAGCTCAATAGATACGCAGTATTTT. Translation gives CASSLTSSSIDTQYF. The rearrangement links TRBV11-2 to TRBJ2-3; perhaps TRBD2 as D (5 bases). Germline V gives CDR1 SGHAT, CDR2 FQNNGV. The CDR3 has 15 residues. The germline V and J ends were trimmed by 2 bases and 5 bases, with 14 bases remaining between them.

Comments on this clone: The sample contains more than one DNA sequence encoding this CDR3. The gene calls are TRBV28 and TRBJ1-5; 7 nucleotides align to TRBD1. The germline V gene encodes CDR1 MDHEN and CDR2 SYDVKM. With 7 bases clipped from V and 12 bases from J, the junction kept 9 bases outside the gene matches. CDR3 size: 12 residues. The CDR3 nucleotides read TGTGCCAGCAACCAGGGGGTGCGGGGCCAGCATTTT. It encodes CASNQGVRGQHF.

This clone was observed a few times. The V gene is TRBV7-9, the J gene TRBJ2-1; D ambiguous. Trimming removed 1 base at V and 0 bases at J, with 4 bases between. CDR3 length: 14 amino acids. Germline CDR1 and CDR2: SEHNR and FQNEAQ (reference sequence). DNA of the CDR3: TGTGCCAGCAGCTTAGATCTCTCCTACAATGAGCAGTTCTTC. Its translation is CASSLDLSYNEQFF.

By sample share, this clone is large (0.1 to 1%). The CDR3 DNA sequence: TGTGCCAGCAGCCCCCGCGGGAACAATGAGCAGTTCTTC. Protein: CASSPRGNNEQFF. V is TRBV27 and J is TRBJ2-1; perhaps TRBD2 as D (6 bases). Germline assignment: CDR1 MNHEY and CDR2 SMNVEV (reference sequence). There are 13 residues in the CDR3. The V and J ends lost 6 bases and 5 bases respectively, with 11 bases between them.

The chain is built from TRBV19 and TRBJ1-4; perhaps TRBD1 as D (5 bases). V was clipped by 4 bases and J by 14 bases, with 11 bases between them. This CDR3 comprises 11 residues. The germline V gene has CDR1 LNHDA and CDR2 SQIVND (reference sequence). The CDR3 spells CASSSDSRLFF. CDR3 sequence (DNA): TGTGCCAGTAGTAGCGACAGTCGGCTGTTTTTT.

The chain employs TRBV6-5 and TRBJ2-1; 9 nucleotides agree with TRBD1. Germline CDR1 and CDR2: MNHEY and SVGAGI. The CDR3 length is 16 residues. The V gene end was trimmed by 0 bases and the J gene end by 8 bases; junction bases not matched to a gene: 8. CDR3: CASSYSGTGSSYEQFF. In nucleotides, the CDR3 is TGTGCCAGCAGTTACTCCGGGACAGGGTCGTCATATGAGCAGTTCTTC.

The table lists this clone with a count of one. Germline and junction disagree at one end, which may indicate a read error. J is TRBJ1-1 and V is TRBV14; unclear D gene. Germline values: CDR1 SGHDN, CDR2 FVKESK. The length of the CDR3 is 13 residues. The CDR3 reads CASSRQMNTEAFF. CDR3 DNA: TGTGCCAGCAGCCGCCAGATGAATACTGAAGCTTTCTTT. The variable domain in full, completed from reference TRBV14 and TRBJ1-1, reads EAGVTQFPSHSVIEKGQTVTLRCDPISGHDNLYWYRRVMGKEIKFLLHFVKESKQDESGMPNNRFLAERTGGTYSTLKVQPAELEDSGVYFCASSRQMNTEAFFGQGTRLTVV.

This clone occurred a few times. This chain joins TRBV27 and TRBJ2-7, with 7 bases identical to TRBD2. V lost 3 bases and J lost 0; bases outside the gene matches: 11. From germline, CDR1 is MNHEY and CDR2 SMNVEV (reference sequence). The CDR3 consists of 17 residues. The CDR3 loop reads CASSFVMGSGASYEQYF. The CDR3 DNA follows: TGTGCCAGCAGTTTTGTAATGGGGAGCGGGGCCTCCTACGAGCAGTACTTC.

This rearrangement joins TRBV5-1 to TRBJ1-1; 11 bases match TRBD1. Looked up from germline, CDR1 is SGHRS and CDR2 is YFSETQ. After removal of 4 bases from V and 5 bases from J, the junction contained 10 bases not matched to a gene. The CDR3 spans 16 residues. The CDR3 bases are TGCGCCAGCAGCCCGGGGACAGGGGGAGGGGATACTGAAGCTTTCTTT. Its protein product is CASSPGTGGGDTEAFF.